The rows below give T cell receptor beta chains drawn from one sample of a study of CD8 T cells in ankylosing spondylitis. TCRdb ran MiXCR on the 5' RACE reads and lists one entry per CDR3 protein. The table records roughly 250,000 distinct CDR3 sequences, less than 10% of them present only once. The sample consisted of blood, either unsorted or a sorted T cell fraction (not recorded which). All receptors derive from a male donor with ankylosing spondylitis or in good health (not recorded which). CDR3s include the opening cysteine and the closing phenylalanine or tryptophan. A clone size is listed for some rows: how often the clone was seen (once, few, many), or a class if it is expanded.

V: TRBV20-1
size: few
CDR3: CSALSAGGFNNEQFF

V: TRBV4-2
size: many
CDR3: CASSQEESGGATDTQYF

V: TRBV27
size: many
CDR3: CASSPTPLAGGQVEQFF

V: TRBV5-6
size: many
CDR3: CASSFVGLAGVGEQFF

V: TRBV5-1
size: many
CDR3: CASSLVGEFTDTQYF

V: TRBV7-2
size: many
CDR3: CASSAVETQYF

V: TRBV6-2/TRBV6-3
size: many
CDR3: CASEGRHYEQYF

V: TRBV4-1
size: many
CDR3: CASSQAAGDGDTQYF

V: TRBV29-1
size: many
CDR3: CSVEDIVFEVREADTQYF

V: TRBV5-6
size: many
CDR3: CASSSSDRANTEAFF

V: TRBV2
size: NA
CDR3: CASSEATGSAYEQYF

V: TRBV3-1
size: NA
CDR3: CASSQGAWDRGGDAF

V: TRBV7-8
size: few
CDR3: CASSSQGREQYF

V: TRBV3-1
size: many
CDR3: CASSQKREDKNEQYF

V: TRBV30
size: many
CDR3: CAWVWQNTEAFF